What follows is one TCR beta chain and its context. Its antigen is currently not known. No base-level quality is on record; no much larger clone is a single base apart. The CDR3 measures 16 amino acids from cysteine to phenylalanine. The kept DNA is CDR3 alone, 48 bases in frame from the first base. V is trimmed back by 5 bases and J by 12 bases, and the junction contains 16 bases that no gene match accounts for. The germline V gene (reference sequence) gives CDR1 as SEHNR and CDR2 as FQNEAQ. To prepare the library, the immunoSEQ multiplex PCR assay was applied. A mixture of 60 forward primers for TCR Vbeta segments and 13 reverse primers for TCR Jbeta segments was used in the multiplex PCR. Amplification of the CDR3 region of rearranged TCR beta genes was performed with a multiplex PCR assay on genomic DNA. The Illumina HiSeq System was used to sequence the amplified TCR beta libraries as 87-base-pair reads. From the authors' description of their analysis: Across the roughly 670 repertoires, a later analysis counted 60 million to 90 million unique TCR beta chains, roughly 11 million of which were shared by at least two donors. To remove PCR and sequencing errors, raw reads were error-corrected and collapsed into unique sequences using a nearest-neighbor algorithm that merged closely related sequences. CDR3 sequences were aligned to IMGT reference sequences to assign V, D and J gene segments. For a sequence to be retained, at least a six-nucleotide match to both a V gene segment and a J gene segment was required. Rearrangements were classified as productive when the CDR3 lacked stop codons and remained in frame with V and J, and all other rearrangements were classified as non-productive. CDR3 was defined according to IMGT convention as the region running from the second conserved V-encoded cysteine to the conserved J-encoded phenylalanine. The earlier analysis of a few hundred of the donors excluded sequences that lacked an unambiguous match to a single V gene segment. In an earlier analysis of approximately 590 of the donors, a V segment was called functional when productive rearrangements were above 56.7%, and segregating when the standard deviation between donors exceeded 5%. To diagnose cytomegalovirus status from the catalog of TCR beta chain sequences, a statistical classification framework was built. V and J gene assignment, in a later analysis, came from comparing TCR nucleotide sequences with IMGT/GENE-DB human TR gene sequences. Using the TCRdist pipeline, a later analysis assigned CDR3 sequences along with most-parsimonious VDJ recombination scenarios. A later analysis defined each TCR beta chain by its CDR3 amino acid sequence plus V-gene family, and excluded reads lacking a unique V-gene family. To address suspected cross-contamination and a sequencing artifact, a later analysis removed 550 to 750 highly shared, low-generation-probability nucleotide sequences. A later analysis calculated a clonal expansion index for each public chain from normalized within-repertoire ranks of inferred template counts. In a later analysis, generation probabilities were computed with a VDJ recombination model fitted to out-of-frame rearrangements, and the resulting probabilities were checked against IGoR. In a later analysis, TCR-TCR, TCR-HLA and TCR-CMV co-occurrence was scored with hypergeometric tests, and a repertoire-size bias correction was applied to TCR pairs. To estimate false discovery rates, a later analysis permuted the HLA or CMV assignments 20 times. In a later analysis, co-occurring TCRs were grouped using DBSCAN, with TCRdist sequence similarity added in when clustering inside HLA-allele-positive subsets. Co-occurrence clustering excluded repertoires with fewer than 30,000 or more than 120,000 public chains, plus five with anomalous nucleotide sharing. TCRdb's version of the immuneACCESS table is confined to in-frame rearrangements and falls short of the full clone set. An unresolved V gene accounts for under half of the shortfall where checked; the remainder is of unknown origin. V, J and clone size reflect that table, while D and trimming were determined from the DNA. The sample includes under 250,000 clones, with 70% to 90% observed a single time. 1% to 1.5% of the sample is held by the ten biggest clonotypes.

In total, more than 500 healthy bone marrow donors made up the cohort. At the time of sampling, every cohort member was nominally healthy, though immune exposures that went unrecorded were likely present. CMV serostatus was positive for 289 and negative for about 50% of the roughly 700 cohort members, and was not recorded for this donor. A peripheral blood sample was provided by each donor, and peripheral blood mononuclear cells were used for TCR beta sequencing. The Qiagen DNeasy Blood Extraction Kit was used to extract genomic DNA from the blood cell samples. The sample is drawn from a study of cytomegalovirus exposure and HLA in healthy donors (dated by TCRdb to the late 2010s). At the level of the whole study: According to an earlier analysis of 450 to 650 of the donors, 150 million to 200 million T cells yielded over 90 million unique TCR beta sequences and around 280 Gb of sequence data. An early release that covered 640 HLA-typed donors contained 250 to 350 gigabases of sequencing data and tens of millions of unique TCR sequences. Of the roughly 390 genotyped donors, about 80% fell in the genetic ancestry cluster associated with self-reported Caucasian donors. The study was designed to test whether signatures of past pathogen exposure could be identified by cataloging public T cell receptors. The study used immunosequencing to profile the T cell repertoires of 666 subjects and linked those repertoires to cytomegalovirus serostatus. In addition to the first cohort of 650 to 750 subjects, a separate validation cohort of 100 to 150 different subjects was used. The study combined high-throughput TCR immunosequencing, statistical association of individual TCRs with disease status, and machine learning to predict cytomegalovirus infection status. To study patterns of TCR occurrence, a later analysis re-analyzed previously published TCR beta repertoires from 666 donors and added high-resolution HLA genotyping. Rather than using new phenotypic data, the later analysis identified candidate immune exposures from TCR beta sequences and from how often those sequences occurred across donors. An earlier analysis of about 620 of the donors applied high-throughput TCR beta sequencing to assess whether each TCR beta V gene segment acted as functional or pseudogenic. Donor age, sex, ethnicity and CMV serostatus were collected together with the repertoire data. Genome-wide SNP genotypes for about three fifths of the roughly 700 donors were used in a later genetic analysis, which treated that subset as a discovery cohort. Every repertoire in the discovery cohort had been generated on one and the same sequencing platform. HLA typing included class I and class II loci at four-digit resolution. Typing coverage varied by locus: roughly 629-640 donors for A, B, C, DRB1 and DQB1; approximately 500 for DQA1; around 610 for DPA1; roughly 470 for DPB1. Four to six DR-DQ haplotypes were handled as single units for association and clustering because linkage in the cohort was strong. On average, roughly 250,000 unique TCR beta nucleotide sequences were sequenced per donor among 300 to 500 genotyped donors of the cohort, with 15% to 20% of those sequences being non-productive.

What the study reported, not specific to this receptor: In a later analysis, around 15,000 TCR beta sequences were associated with specific HLA alleles at a false discovery rate of 0.05. Because some donors lacked HLA typing at each locus, the association tests relied only on the typed subset. In a later analysis, several top co-occurrence clusters were reported to appear linked to parvovirus B19, influenza, CMV and Epstein-Barr virus. The study listed 164 TCR beta chains as associated with cytomegalovirus. Sequencing depth was assumed to be roughly uniform across donors in the presence/absence analyses, though that assumption may not hold. In a later analysis, the rate of TCR association differed among HLA loci, with DRB1 alleles having the most associated TCRs and HLA-C alleles having the fewest. According to a later genetic analysis, donors in an Asian-associated ancestry cluster had fewer N-insertions in productive TCRs than the roughly 700-donor mean. In a later analysis, HLA-associated TCR beta chains showed more clonal expansion and lower generation probabilities than non-associated chains that were equally common. According to a later analysis, most CMV-associated TCR beta chains appeared to be HLA-restricted, and the HLA associations seemed to be driven largely by CMV exposure. In both the original and validation cohorts, the classifier was reported to diagnose cytomegalovirus status with high specificity and sensitivity. According to the authors, the approach could potentially be generalized to other disease states and immunological phenotypes. Strong co-occurrence of HLA alleles, especially DR and DQ, made assigning TCR associations to individual alleles difficult. For the cohort, immune exposure information was limited to CMV serostatus. A further reported finding was that TCR beta sequences accurately predicted the HLA-A and HLA-B alleles for most subjects in the first cohort. In this cohort, only TCR beta chains were sequenced, and detectable features were limited by the absence of alpha or paired-chain data. A cluster of highly shared sequence variants was judged likely to be a technical artifact of the sequencing pipeline. In a later genetic analysis, a missense DCLRE1C variant was associated with V-gene and J-gene trimming of TCR beta chains, and the association was replicated in an independent cohort. While some public TCRs were present in many individuals, most TCR sequences turned up only very rarely across donors. Broadly in line with IMGT annotations, most TCR beta V segments showed up in productive rearrangements about 87% or about 30% of the time in an earlier analysis of several hundred of the donors. Some IMGT-functional V segments, including TRBV6-2 and TRBV6-3, could not be distinguished by the 87-base-pair reads and were therefore excluded. The earlier analysis of around 600 of the donors excluded around 17 rarely observed V segments, including chromosome 9 orphons, because counts were too low. In vitro tests confirmed that three of the cytomegalovirus-associated TCR beta chains recognize cytomegalovirus antigens. Linkage disequilibrium might explain the correlated functional status among segregating V segments, but an unknown experimental factor could not be excluded.

The chain couples TRBV7-9 to TRBJ2-1; a stretch of 10 junction bases matches TRBD2. Sequencing used PBMCs. This receptor was obtained from a human donor in good health. The DNA sequence reads TGTGCCAGCAGCCCCCGAGCGGGGGGGGCGCTTGTTGCGCAGTTCTTC. This sequence encodes CASSPRAGGALVAQFF.